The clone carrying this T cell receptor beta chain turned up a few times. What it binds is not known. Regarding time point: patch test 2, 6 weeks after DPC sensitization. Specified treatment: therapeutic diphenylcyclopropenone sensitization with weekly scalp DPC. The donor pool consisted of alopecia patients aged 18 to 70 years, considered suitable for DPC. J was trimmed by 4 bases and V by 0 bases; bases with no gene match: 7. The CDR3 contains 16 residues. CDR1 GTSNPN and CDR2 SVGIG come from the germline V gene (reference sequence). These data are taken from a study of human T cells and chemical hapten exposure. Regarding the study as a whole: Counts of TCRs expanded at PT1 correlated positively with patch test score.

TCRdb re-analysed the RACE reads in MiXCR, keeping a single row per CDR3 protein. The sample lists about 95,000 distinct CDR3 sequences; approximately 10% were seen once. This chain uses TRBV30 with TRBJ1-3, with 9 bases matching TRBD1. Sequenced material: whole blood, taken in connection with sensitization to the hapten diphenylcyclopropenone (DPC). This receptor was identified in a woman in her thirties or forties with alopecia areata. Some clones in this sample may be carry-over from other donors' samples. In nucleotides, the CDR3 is TGTGCCTGGAGTGTCACGAACAGGGGGCCCGGAAACACCATATATTTT. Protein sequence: CAWSVTNRGPGNTIYF.